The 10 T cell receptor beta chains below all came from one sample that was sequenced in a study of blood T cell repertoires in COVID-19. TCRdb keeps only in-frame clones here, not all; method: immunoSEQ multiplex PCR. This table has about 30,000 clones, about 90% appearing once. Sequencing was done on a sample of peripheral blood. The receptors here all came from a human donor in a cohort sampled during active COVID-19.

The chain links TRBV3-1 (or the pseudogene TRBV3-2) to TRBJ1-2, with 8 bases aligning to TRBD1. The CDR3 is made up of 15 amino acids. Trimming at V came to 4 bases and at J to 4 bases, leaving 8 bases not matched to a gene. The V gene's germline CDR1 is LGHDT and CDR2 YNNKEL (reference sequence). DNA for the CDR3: TGTGCCAGCAGCCCATACCGACAGGGGACCTATGGCTACACCTTC. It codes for CASSPYRQGTYGYTF.

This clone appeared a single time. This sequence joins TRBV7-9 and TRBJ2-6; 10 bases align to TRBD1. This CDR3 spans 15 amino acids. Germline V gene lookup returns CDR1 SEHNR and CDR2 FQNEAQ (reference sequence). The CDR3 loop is CVGTGVGSGANVLTF. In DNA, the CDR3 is TGTGTCGGGACAGGGGTAGGCTCTGGGGCCAACGTCCTGACTTTC.

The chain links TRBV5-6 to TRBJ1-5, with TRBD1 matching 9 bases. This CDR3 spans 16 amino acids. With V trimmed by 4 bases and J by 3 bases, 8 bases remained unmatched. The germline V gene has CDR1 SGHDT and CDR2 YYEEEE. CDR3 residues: CASSPSRTGVNQPQHF. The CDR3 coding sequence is TGTGCCAGCAGCCCGTCCCGGACAGGGGTCAATCAGCCCCAGCATTTT.

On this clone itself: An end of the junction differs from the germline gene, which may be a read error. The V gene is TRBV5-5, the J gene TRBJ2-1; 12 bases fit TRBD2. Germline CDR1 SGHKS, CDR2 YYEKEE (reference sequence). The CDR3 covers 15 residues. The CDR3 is CASTLGLAGPNEQFF. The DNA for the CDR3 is TGTGCCAGCACCTTGGGACTAGCGGGTCCCAATGAGCAGTTCTTC.

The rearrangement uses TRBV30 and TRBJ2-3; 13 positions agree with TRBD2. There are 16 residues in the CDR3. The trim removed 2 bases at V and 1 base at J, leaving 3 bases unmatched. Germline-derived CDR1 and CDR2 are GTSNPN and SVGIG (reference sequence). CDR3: CAWSPGTSGGTDTQYF. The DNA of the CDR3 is TGTGCCTGGAGTCCCGGGACTAGCGGGGGCACAGATACGCAGTATTTT.

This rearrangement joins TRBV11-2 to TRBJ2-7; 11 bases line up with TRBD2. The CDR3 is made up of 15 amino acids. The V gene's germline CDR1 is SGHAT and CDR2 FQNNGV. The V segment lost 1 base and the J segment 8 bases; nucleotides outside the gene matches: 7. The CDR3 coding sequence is TGTGCCAGCAGCTTAGGTACTAGCGGGAGCGTACAGCAGTACTTC. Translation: CASSLGTSGSVQQYF.

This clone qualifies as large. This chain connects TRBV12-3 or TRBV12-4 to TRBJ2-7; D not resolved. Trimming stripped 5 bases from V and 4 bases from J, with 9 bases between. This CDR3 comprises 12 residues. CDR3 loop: CASSPLLYEQYF. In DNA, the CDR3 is TGTGCCAGCAGTCCCCTTCTATACGAGCAGTACTTC.

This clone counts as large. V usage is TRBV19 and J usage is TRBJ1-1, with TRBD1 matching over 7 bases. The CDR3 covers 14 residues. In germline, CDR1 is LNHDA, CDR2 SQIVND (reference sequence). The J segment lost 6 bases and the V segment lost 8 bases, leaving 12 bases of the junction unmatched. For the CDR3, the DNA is TGTGCCAGTTTATCGAGGGGGCCTCTGTCTGAAGCTTTCTTT. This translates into CASLSRGPLSEAFF.

The CDR3 DNA reads as TGTGCCAGCAGCCAAGCCCTGACAGGGGTGCAGCCCCAGCATTTT. Translating gives CASSQALTGVQPQHF. The V gene is TRBV4-2, the J gene TRBJ1-5, with TRBD1 matching 8 bases. This CDR3 region has 15 residues. Trimming at V came to 1 base and at J to 7 bases, leaving 6 bases not matched to a gene. Germline CDR1 LGHNA, CDR2 YNFKEQ.

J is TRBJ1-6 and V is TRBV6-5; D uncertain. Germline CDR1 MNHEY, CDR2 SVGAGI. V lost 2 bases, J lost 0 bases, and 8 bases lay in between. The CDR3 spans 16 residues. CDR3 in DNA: TGTGCCAGCAGTTACACGATGAGCTCCTATAATTCACCCCTCCACTTT. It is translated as CASSYTMSSYNSPLHF.